A single T cell receptor beta chain is shown here with its context. Its antigen is undetermined. These data belong to a study of T cell responses to AZD1222 COVID-19 vaccine. Study-level results: The repertoires were collected only after the peak T cell response. Breadth and depth of Spike-specific TCRs rose after two AZD1222 doses. With dominance at 160-218 and 743-854, vaccine-associated CD4 TCRs spanned spike. Close to half of all spike-specific TCRs reportedly target regions of the variants that are unmutated.

Profiled with immunoSEQ multiplex PCR; TCRdb holds only in-frame clones, not every one. Here the sample spans 90,000 to 120,000 clones, about 90% being singletons. The CDR3 is 15 amino acids. Germline values: CDR1 MNHEY, CDR2 SMNVEV (reference sequence). Trimming removed 5 bases from V and 7 bases from J; junction bases left unmatched: 11. The source of this sequence is an adult who received the AZD1222 COVID-19 vaccine. The sequencing used peripheral blood, collected 28 days after the second AZD1222 dose. J is TRBJ1-2 and V is TRBV27, with TRBD1 matching over 9 bases. The CDR3 loop reads CASSPNRGRGPGYTF. In DNA form, the CDR3 reads TGTGCCAGCAGTCCAAACAGGGGGCGAGGTCCTGGCTACACCTTC.